This T cell receptor (beta chain) was captured in a study of siplizumab effects on memory and regulatory T cells. Sequencing used immunoSEQ multiplex PCR; TCRdb keeps in-frame clones, though not all of them. The top ten hold more than 10% of the sample, which has approximately 100,000 clones, around 90% seen once. Notes on this clone: Its specificity is unknown.

The V end lost 1 base, the J end lost 4 bases, and 5 bases lay between the germline ends. Germline values: CDR1 MNHEY, CDR2 SVGAGI. The CDR3 length is 14 residues. Whole-study results and caveats: Relative to controls at about 27%, mappable alloreactive CD4+ clones exhibited a mean Treg-derived proportion of 68.8% with siplizumab. Naive-or-memory phenotypes were unassignable for roughly 80-96% of proliferating CD4+ or CD8+ clones. Siplizumab significantly lowered the alloreactive sequences that could be traced to unstimulated CD4+ memory cells.

The sequencing sample was made of non-Treg CD4+ T cells sorted from blood. The sequence derives from a human donor in good health. The rearrangement links TRBV6-5 to TRBJ1-6; D gene unclear. CDR3: CASSYLGYNSPLHF. The CDR3 bases are TGTGCCAGCAGTTACTTGGGGTATAATTCACCCCTCCACTTT.